This TCR beta chain was captured by sequencing in a study of cytomegalovirus exposure and HLA in healthy donors. Study-wide findings and caveats: In a later analysis, an Asian-associated ancestry cluster reportedly showed fewer N-insertions than the approximately 620-donor mean. HLA alleles were associated with 16,000 or so TCR beta sequences in a later analysis at 0.05 false discovery rate. Presence/absence analyses assumed roughly uniform sequencing depth across donors. The study labeled fewer than 200 TCR beta chains cytomegalovirus-associated.

Use of 60 Vbeta and 13 Jbeta primers characterized the PCR. Assay used: immunoSEQ multiplex PCR; TCRdb lists only in-frame clones, some missing. The sample contains about 94,000 clones, approximately 78% of which appear only once. There are 15 residues in the CDR3. With 7 bases clipped from V and 1 base from J, the junction kept 8 bases outside the gene matches. Germline lookup yields CDR1 SGHTA and CDR2 FQGNSA. As to this clone: Its cognate antigen is unknown.

The material sequenced was PBMCs. The clonotype comes from a woman aged 55-69 years in good health and CMV-seronegative. The gene calls are TRBV7-2 and TRBJ2-5; TRBD1 aligns across 8 bases. Here the CDR3 reads CASNRAQGVQETQYF. In DNA form, the CDR3 reads TGTGCCAGCAACCGAGCACAGGGGGTCCAAGAGACCCAGTACTTC.